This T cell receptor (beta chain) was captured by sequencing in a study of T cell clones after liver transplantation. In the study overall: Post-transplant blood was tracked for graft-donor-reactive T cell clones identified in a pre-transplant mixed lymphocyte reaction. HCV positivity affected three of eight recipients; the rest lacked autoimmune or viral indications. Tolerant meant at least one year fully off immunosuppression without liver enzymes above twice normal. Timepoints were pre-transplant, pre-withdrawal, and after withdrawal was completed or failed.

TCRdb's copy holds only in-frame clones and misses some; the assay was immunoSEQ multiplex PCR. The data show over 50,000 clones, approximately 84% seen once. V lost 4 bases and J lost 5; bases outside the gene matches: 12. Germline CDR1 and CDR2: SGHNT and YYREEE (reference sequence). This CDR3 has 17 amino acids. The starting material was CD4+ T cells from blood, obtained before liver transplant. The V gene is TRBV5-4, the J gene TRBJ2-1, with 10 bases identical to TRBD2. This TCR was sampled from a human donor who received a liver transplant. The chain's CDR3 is CASSPGTSAGGHNEQFF. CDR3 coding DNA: TGTGCCAGCAGCCCCGGAACCTCAGCGGGGGGGCACAATGAGCAGTTCTTC.